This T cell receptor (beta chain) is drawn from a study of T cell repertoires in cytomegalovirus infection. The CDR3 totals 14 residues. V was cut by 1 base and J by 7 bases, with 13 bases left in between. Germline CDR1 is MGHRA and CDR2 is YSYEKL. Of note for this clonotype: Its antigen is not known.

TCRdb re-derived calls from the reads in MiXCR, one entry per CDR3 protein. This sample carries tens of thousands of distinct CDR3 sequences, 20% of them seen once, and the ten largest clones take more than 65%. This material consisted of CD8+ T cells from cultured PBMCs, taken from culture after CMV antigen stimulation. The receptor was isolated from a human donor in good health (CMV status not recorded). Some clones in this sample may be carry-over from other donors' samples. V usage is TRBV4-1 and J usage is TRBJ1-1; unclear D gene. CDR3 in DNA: TGCGCCAGCAGCCAAGTCCCGGAACGCGTTGAAGCTTTCTTT. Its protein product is CASSQVPERVEAFF.